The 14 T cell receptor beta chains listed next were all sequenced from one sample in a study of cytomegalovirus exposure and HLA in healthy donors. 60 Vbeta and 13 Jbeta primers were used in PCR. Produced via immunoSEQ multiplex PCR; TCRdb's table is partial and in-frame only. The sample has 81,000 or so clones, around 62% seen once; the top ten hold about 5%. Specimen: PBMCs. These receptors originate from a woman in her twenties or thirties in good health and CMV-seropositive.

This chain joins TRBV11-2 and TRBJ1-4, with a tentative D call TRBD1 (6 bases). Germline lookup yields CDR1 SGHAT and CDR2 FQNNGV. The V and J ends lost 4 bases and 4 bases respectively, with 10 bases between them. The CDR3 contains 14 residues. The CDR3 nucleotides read TGTGCCAGCAGCTACACAGGGAATAATGAAAAACTGTTTTTT. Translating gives CASSYTGNNEKLFF.

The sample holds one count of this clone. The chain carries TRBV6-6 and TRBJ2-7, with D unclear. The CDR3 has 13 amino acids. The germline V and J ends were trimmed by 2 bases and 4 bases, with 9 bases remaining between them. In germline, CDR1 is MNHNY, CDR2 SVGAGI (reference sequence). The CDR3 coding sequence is TGTGCCAGCAGTTACGCGCTTCTTTACGAGCAGTACTTC. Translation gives CASSYALLYEQYF.

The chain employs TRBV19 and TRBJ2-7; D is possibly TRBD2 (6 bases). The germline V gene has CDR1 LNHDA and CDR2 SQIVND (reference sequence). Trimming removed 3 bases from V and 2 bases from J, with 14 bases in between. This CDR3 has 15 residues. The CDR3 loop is CASSIDGGFTYEQYF. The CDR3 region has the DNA TGTGCCAGTAGTATTGACGGGGGTTTCACCTACGAGCAGTACTTC. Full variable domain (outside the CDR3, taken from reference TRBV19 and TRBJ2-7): DGGITQSPKYLFRKEGQNVTLSCEQNLNHDAMYWYRQDPGQGLRLIYYSQIVNDFQKGDIAEGYSVSREKKESFPLTVTSAQKNPTAFYLCASSIDGGFTYEQYFGPGTRLTVT.

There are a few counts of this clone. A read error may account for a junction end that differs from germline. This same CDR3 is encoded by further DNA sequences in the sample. CDR3 nucleotide sequence: TGTGCCAGCAGCGCTACCCTAGCTTACGAGCAGTACTTT. This translates into CASSATLAYEQYF. This sequence joins TRBV7-3 and TRBJ2-7; tentatively, D is TRBD2 (5 bases). The CDR3 totals 13 residues. Germline CDR1 reads SGHTA; CDR2 reads FQGTGA. Together with reference TRBV7-3 and TRBJ2-7, the CDR3 gives the full variable domain: GAGVSQTPSNKVTEKGKYVELRCDPISGHTALYWYRQSLGQGPEFLIYFQGTGAADDSGLPNDRFFAVRPEGSVSTLKIQRTERGDSAVYLCASSATLAYEQYFGPGTRLTVT.

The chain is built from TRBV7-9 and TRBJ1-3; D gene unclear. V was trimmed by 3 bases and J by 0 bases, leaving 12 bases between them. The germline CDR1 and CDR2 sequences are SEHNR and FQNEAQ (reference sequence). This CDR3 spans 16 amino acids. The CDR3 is CASSFGSRDSGNTIYF. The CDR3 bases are TGTGCCAGCAGCTTCGGATCCCGGGACTCTGGAAACACCATATATTTT. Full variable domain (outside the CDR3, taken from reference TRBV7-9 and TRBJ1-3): DTGVSQNPRHKITKRGQNVTFRCDPISEHNRLYWYRQTLGQGPEFLTYFQNEAQLEKSRLLSDRFSAERPKGSFSTLEIQRTEQGDSAMYLCASSFGSRDSGNTIYFGEGSWLTVV.

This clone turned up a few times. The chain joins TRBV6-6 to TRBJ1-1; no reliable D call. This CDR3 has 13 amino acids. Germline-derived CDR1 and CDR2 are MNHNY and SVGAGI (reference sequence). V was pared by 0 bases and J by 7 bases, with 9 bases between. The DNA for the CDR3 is TGTGCCAGCAGTTACTCGAGGTCCGTTGAAGCTTTCTTT. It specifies CASSYSRSVEAFF.

Written as DNA, the CDR3 is TGTGCCAGCAGTCCTGCCTACGAGCAGTACTTC. Protein product: CASSPAYEQYF. The chain carries TRBV2 and TRBJ2-5; the D is unclear. The better agreement between TRBJ2-7 and the DNA end casts doubt on the J call. The CDR3 spans 11 residues. The germline CDR1 and CDR2 sequences are SNHLY and FYNNEI.

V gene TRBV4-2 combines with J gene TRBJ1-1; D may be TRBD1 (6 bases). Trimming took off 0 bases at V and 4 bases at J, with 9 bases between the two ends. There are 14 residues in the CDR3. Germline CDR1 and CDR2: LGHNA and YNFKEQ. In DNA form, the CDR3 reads TGTGCCAGCAGCCAAGACTACAGGGCCACTGAAGCTTTCTTT. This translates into CASSQDYRATEAFF.

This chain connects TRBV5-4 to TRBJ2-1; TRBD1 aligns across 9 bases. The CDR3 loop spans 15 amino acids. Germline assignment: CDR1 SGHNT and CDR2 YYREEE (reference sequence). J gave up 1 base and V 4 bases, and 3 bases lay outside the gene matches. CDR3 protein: CASSQDRGSYNEQFF. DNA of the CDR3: TGTGCCAGCAGCCAAGACAGGGGGTCCTACAATGAGCAGTTCTTC. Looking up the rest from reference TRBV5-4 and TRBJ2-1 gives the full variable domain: ETGVTQSPTHLIKTRGQQVTLRCSSQSGHNTVSWYQQALGQGPQFIFQYYREEENGRGNFPPRFSGLQFPNYSSELNVNALELDDSALYLCASSQDRGSYNEQFFGPGTRLTVL.

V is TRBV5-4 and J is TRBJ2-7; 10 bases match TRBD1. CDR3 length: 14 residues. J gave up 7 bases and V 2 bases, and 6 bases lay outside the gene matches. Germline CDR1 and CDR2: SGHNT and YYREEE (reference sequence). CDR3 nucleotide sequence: TGTGCCAGCAGCTTTTCCGGGACAGGGGATGAGCAGTACTTC. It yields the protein CASSFSGTGDEQYF.

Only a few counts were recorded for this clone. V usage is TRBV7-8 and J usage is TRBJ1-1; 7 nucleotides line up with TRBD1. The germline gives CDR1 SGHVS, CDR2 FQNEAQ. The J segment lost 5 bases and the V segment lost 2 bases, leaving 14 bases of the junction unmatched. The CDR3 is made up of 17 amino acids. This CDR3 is CASSLQGGAGMSTEAFF. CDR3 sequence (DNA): TGTGCCAGCAGCTTACAGGGGGGCGCGGGGATGAGTACTGAAGCTTTCTTT.

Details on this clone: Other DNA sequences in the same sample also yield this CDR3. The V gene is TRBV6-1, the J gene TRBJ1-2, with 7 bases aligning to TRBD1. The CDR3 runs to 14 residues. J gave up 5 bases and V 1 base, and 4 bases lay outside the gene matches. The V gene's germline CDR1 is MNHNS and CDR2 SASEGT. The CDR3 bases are TGTGCCAGCAGTGAAGGGACAGGACTATATGGCTACACCTTC. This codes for CASSEGTGLYGYTF.

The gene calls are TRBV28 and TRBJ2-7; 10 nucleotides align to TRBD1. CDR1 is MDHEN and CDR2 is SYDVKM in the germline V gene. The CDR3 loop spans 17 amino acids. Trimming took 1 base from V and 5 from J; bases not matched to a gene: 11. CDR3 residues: CASSLLSSGTGDNEQYF. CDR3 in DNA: TGTGCCAGCAGTTTATTATCATCCGGGACAGGGGACAACGAGCAGTACTTC. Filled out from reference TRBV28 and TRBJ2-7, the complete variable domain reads DVKVTQSSRYLVKRTGEKVFLECVQDMDHENMFWYRQDPGLGLRLIYFSYDVKMKEKGDIPEGYSVSREKKERFSLILESASTNQTSMYLCASSLLSSGTGDNEQYFGPGTRLTVT.

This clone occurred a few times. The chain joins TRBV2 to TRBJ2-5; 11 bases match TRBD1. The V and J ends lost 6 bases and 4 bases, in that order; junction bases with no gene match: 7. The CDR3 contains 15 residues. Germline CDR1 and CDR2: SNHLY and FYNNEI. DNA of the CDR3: TGTGCCAGCAGGGCGGGGACAGGGGGATTAGAGACCCAGTACTTC. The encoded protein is CASRAGTGGLETQYF.